This T cell receptor (beta chain) came from a study of shared clonotypes between healthy human individuals. In the case of this clone: Its matching antigen is unknown.

Naive CD8 isolation took CD45RO-negative cells positively selected for CCR7 and excluded terminally differentiated effector memory CD45RA+ cells. The study, taken as a whole, reports: Generation probabilities were higher for clonotypes shared across all four sorted-subset donors than for unshared ones. Sampling involved blood alone; tissue repertoires likely differ.

It was across several immunoSEQ plates that each subset's genomic DNA was evenly split. Some 29,000 T cell genomes (roughly 190 ng DNA) went into each sorted-subset replicate. Method: immunoSEQ multiplex PCR; TCRdb's copy keeps in-frame clones and lacks some. The table shows around 2.1 million clones, with 85% to 95% occurring only once. The CDR3 covers 14 residues. Germline V CDR1 and CDR2: GTSNPN, SVGIG (reference sequence). V lost 4 bases and J 8 bases, leaving 20 bases between the germline ends. This chain uses TRBV30 with TRBJ1-1, with D possibly being TRBD1 (6 bases). The sequenced sample was naive CD8+ T cells from PBMCs. This TCR derives from a man between 18 and 29 years old in good health. Some clones in this sample may be carry-over from other donors' samples. The CDR3 nucleotides read TGTGCCTGGACAAAGAGCTCGAGACAGGCCGAAGCTTTCTTT. Translation: CAWTKSSRQAEAFF.